This T cell receptor beta chain is from a study of T cell responses to AZD1222 COVID-19 vaccine. Generated by immunoSEQ multiplex PCR, the TCRdb table keeps only in-frame clones and is missing some. The data contain some 90,000 clones, around nine tenths of them singletons. Findings and caveats of the study: Close to half of spike-specific TCRs reportedly recognize unmutated variant regions. Two AZD1222 administrations were followed by greater Spike-specific TCR breadth and depth. It should be noted that donors were predominantly white British and more often female, and clonal diversity was possibly underestimated.

Regarding this clone: The antigen is unknown.

This CDR3 region has 20 residues. Looked up from germline, CDR1 is MGHRA and CDR2 is YSYEKL. The V gene end was trimmed by 0 bases and the J gene end by 0 bases; junction bases not matched to a gene: 11. The sequence was obtained from an adult in good health. The chain couples TRBV4-1 to TRBJ2-1, with TRBD2 matching over 10 bases. This material consisted of peripheral blood, taken on day 0 of AZD1222 vaccination. CDR3 residues: CASSQEASGGLLSSYNEQFF. CDR3 bases: TGCGCCAGCAGCCAAGAGGCTAGCGGGGGCCTACTGAGCTCCTACAATGAGCAGTTCTTC.